The source of this T cell receptor (beta chain) is a study of cytomegalovirus exposure and HLA in healthy donors. PCR amplification relied on 60 Vbeta primers (plus 13 Jbeta primers). Data came from immunoSEQ multiplex PCR; TCRdb stores just in-frame clones and leaves some out. In the table there are about 200,000 clones, 65% to 85% of which are singletons. There are 11 residues in the CDR3. The V gene's germline CDR1 is MDHEN and CDR2 SYDVKM. The V and J ends lost 5 bases and 13 bases respectively, with 12 bases between them. Material: PBMCs. This TCR was sampled from a man aged 40-49 years in good health and CMV-seropositive. This rearrangement joins TRBV28 to TRBJ2-1; possibly TRBD1 for D (6 bases). The CDR3 DNA reads TGTGCCAGCAGTGGTGACAGGCCCCAGTTCTTC. Its protein product is CASSGDRPQFF.